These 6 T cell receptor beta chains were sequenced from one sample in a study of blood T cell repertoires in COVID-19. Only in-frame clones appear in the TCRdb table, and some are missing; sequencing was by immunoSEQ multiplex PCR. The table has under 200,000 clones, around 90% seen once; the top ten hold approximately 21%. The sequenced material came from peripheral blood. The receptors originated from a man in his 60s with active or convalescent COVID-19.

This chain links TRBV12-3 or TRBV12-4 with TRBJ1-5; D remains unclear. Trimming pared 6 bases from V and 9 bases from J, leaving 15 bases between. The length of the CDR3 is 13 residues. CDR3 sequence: CASRARLTMPQHF. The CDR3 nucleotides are TGTGCCAGCAGAGCCCGACTGACGATGCCCCAGCATTTT.

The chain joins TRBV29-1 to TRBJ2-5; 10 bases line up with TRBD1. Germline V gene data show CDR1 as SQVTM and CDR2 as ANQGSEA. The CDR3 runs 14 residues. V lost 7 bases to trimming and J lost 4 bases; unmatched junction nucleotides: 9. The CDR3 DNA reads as TGCAGCGCCTCGACAGGGGGCGCTTTAGAGACCCAGTACTTC. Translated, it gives CSASTGGALETQYF. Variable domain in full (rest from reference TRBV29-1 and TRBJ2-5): SAVISQKPSRDICQRGTSLTIQCQVDSQVTMMFWYRQQPGQSLTLIATANQGSEATYESGFVIDKFPISRPNLTFSTLTVSNMSPEDSSIYLCSASTGGALETQYFGPGTRLLVL.

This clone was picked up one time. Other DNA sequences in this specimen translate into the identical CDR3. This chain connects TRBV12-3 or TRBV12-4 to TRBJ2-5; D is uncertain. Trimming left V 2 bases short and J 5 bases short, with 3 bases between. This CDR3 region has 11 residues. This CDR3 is CASSLRETQYF. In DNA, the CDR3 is TGTGCCAGCAGTTTACGGGAGACCCAGTACTTC.

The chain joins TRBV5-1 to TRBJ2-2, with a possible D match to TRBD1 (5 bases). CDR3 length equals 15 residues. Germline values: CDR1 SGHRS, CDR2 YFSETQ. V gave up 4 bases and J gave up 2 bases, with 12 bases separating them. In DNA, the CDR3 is TGCGCCAGCAGCCAAGGACATATCAACACCGGGGAGCTGTTTTTT. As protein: CASSQGHINTGELFF.

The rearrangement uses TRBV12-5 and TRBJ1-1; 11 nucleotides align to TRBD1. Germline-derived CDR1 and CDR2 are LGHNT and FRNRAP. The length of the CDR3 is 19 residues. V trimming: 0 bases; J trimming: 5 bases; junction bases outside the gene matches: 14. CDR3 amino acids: CASGLVLSGKDRGRTEAFF. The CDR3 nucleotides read TGTGCTAGTGGTTTGGTACTTTCTGGAAAGGACAGGGGGCGGACTGAAGCTTTCTTT.

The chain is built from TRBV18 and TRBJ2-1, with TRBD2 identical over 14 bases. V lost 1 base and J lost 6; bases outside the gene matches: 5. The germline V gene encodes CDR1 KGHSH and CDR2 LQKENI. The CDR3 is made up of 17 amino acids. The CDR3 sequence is CASSPRTSGGFSNEQFF. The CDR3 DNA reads TGTGCCAGCTCACCACGGACTAGCGGGGGGTTCAGCAATGAGCAGTTCTTC.